This is a list of T cell receptor beta chains from one sample in a study of radiation and T cells in renal cell carcinoma. Assay used: immunoSEQ multiplex PCR; TCRdb lists only in-frame clones, some missing. The sample has some 150,000 clones, 70% to 90% seen once. The starting material was blood, obtained from a patient whose treatment included radiotherapy and nephrectomy. Every receptor here comes from a woman between 50 and 59 years old with renal cell carcinoma. Each CDR3 is given with its conserved first and last residue. D genes are given only for firm matches. For some rows the clone size is stated as once, few or many, or as a class when expanded; others skip it.

TRBJ2-7	13	.	.	TRBV6-6	TGTGCCAGCACGAGATTGGACGGGCGCGAGCAGTACTTC	CASTRLDGREQYF
TRBJ1-1	15	once	.	TRBV19	TGTGCCAGTAGTATAGTAGGGGGGACGGGGACTGAAGCTTTCTTT	CASSIVGGTGTEAFF
TRBJ2-7	15	.	.	TRBV5-1	TGCGCCAGCAGCTTGATGGCAGGGGGGCCCTACGAGCAGTACTTC	CASSLMAGGPYEQYF
TRBJ2-5	17	.	TRBD2	TRBV5-1	TGCGCCAGCAGCTTCGGACTAGCGGATAACCTCCAAGAGACCCAGTACTTC	CASSFGLADNLQETQYF
TRBJ1-4	12	few	.	TRBV19	TGTGCCAGTAGTTTCTCGACAGGAGAACTGTTTTTT	CASSFSTGELFF
TRBJ2-3	15	.	.	TRBV5-1	TGCGCCAGCAGCTTGGACGGATATAGCACAGATACGCAGTATTTT	CASSLDGYSTDTQYF
TRBJ2-4	19	.	TRBD2	TRBV5-5	TGTGCCAGCAGCTTGTACGAGACTAGCGGGAGAGGGGGCAAAAACATTCAGTACTTC	CASSLYETSGRGGKNIQYF
TRBJ1-4	15	.	.	TRBV18	TGTGCCAGCTCACCACCCGGGGCAACTAATGAAAAACTGTTTTTT	CASSPPGATNEKLFF
TRBJ2-7	14	.	.	TRBV4-3	TGCGCCAGCAGCCAAGATACAGGGACCTACGAGCAGTACTTC	CASSQDTGTYEQYF
TRBJ2-6	18	.	.	TRBV5-6	TGTGCCAGCAGCTTGGGGTGGGGGACGGACTCCGGGGCCAACGTCCTGACTTTC	CASSLGWGTDSGANVLTF
TRBJ2-1	15	.	TRBD2	TRBV27	TGTGCCAGCAGTCTACGACTAGCGGGAGATCGAGAGCAGTTCTTC	CASSLRLAGDREQFF
TRBJ2-7	14	.	.	TRBV6-1	TGTGCCACCGCGCGGGACTCAGGCACCTACGAGCAGTACTTC	CATARDSGTYEQYF
TRBJ1-4	11	once	.	TRBV19	TGTGCCAGTAGTATAAAGCAGAAACTGTTTTTT	CASSIKQKLFF
TRBJ2-3	13	few	.	TRBV10-2	TGCGCCAGCAGTGACAGTAGAGTAGATACGCAGTATTTT	CASSDSRVDTQYF
TRBJ1-1	16	.	TRBD1	TRBV19	TGTGCCAGTAGTCTTAGGACAGGGGGAATGAACACTGAAGCTTTCTTT	CASSLRTGGMNTEAFF
TRBJ2-7	15	.	.	TRBV6-1	TGTGCCAGCAGTCGGGCTAGCGCGACTGGCTACGAGCAGTACTTC	CASSRASATGYEQYF
TRBJ2-5	15	.	TRBD2	TRBV4-1	TGCGCCATCTCCCCGGGGGGGCAGTTAGGGCAGACCCAGTACTTC	CAISPGGQLGQTQYF
TRBJ2-7	15	.	.	TRBV19	TGTGCCAGTAGTATCGGGCAGGGCGGTTCTCTCGAGCAGTACTTC	CASSIGQGGSLEQYF
TRBJ1-2	13	.	.	TRBV27	TGTGCCAGCAGTACCTCCGGGACTCCCGGCTACACCTTC	CASSTSGTPGYTF
TRBJ1-3	14	.	.	TRBV5-4	TGTGCCAGCAGCTTGACAGGGACTGGAAACACCATATATTTT	CASSLTGTGNTIYF
TRBJ2-7	13	.	.	TRBV7-3	TGTGCCAGCAGCTTCCCCGGCGCGGCCGAGCAGTACTTC	CASSFPGAAEQYF
TRBJ2-1	13	.	.	TRBV6-5	TGTGCCAGCAGTTATATGAGGGAGGATGAGCAGTTCTTC	CASSYMREDEQFF
TRBJ2-1	16	.	TRBD2	TRBV11-3	TGTGCCAGCAGCGGGAGTAGCGGGGGGAGCTACAATGAGCAGTTCTTC	CASSGSSGGSYNEQFF
TRBJ2-5	17	.	TRBD1	TRBV4-1	TGCGCCAGCAGCCAGGGGCGACAGGGGGCGAGACAAGAGACCCAGTACTTC	CASSQGRQGARQETQYF
TRBJ1-1	12	.	TRBD1	TRBV10-3	TGTGCCATCAGTACAGGGGACACTGAAGCTTTCTTT	CAISTGDTEAFF
TRBJ2-1	14	.	TRBD2	TRBV19	TGTGCCAGTAGTATACTAGCGGCCTACAATGAGCAGTTCTTC	CASSILAAYNEQFF
TRBJ1-1	13	.	.	TRBV12-5	.	CASGLGTGTEAFF
TRBJ2-2	17	once	TRBD2	TRBV4-2	TGTGCCAGCAGCCTCCGGGGGGGGGACACAACCACCGGGGAGCTGTTTTTT	CASSLRGGDTTTGELFF
TRBJ1-3	18	.	.	TRBV23-1	TGCGCCAGACTGAGGGGGATTCGGGCGCTCACCTCTGGAAACACCATATATTTT	CARLRGIRALTSGNTIYF
TRBJ1-1	14	.	.	TRBV28	TGTGCCAGCAGTTCTACTCTGGATAGCTCTGAAGCTTTCTTT	CASSSTLDSSEAFF
TRBJ2-1	17	.	.	TRBV5-1	TGCGCCAGCAGCTTGGCCAATAGCCGGAGCTCCTACAATGAGCAGTTCTTC	CASSLANSRSSYNEQFF
TRBJ2-7	15	.	.	TRBV29-1	TGCAGCGTTGAAGTGCCGAATACCCCCCGCTACGAGCAGTACTTC	CSVEVPNTPRYEQYF
TRBJ1-2	13	once	TRBD1	TRBV6-6	TGTGCCAGCAGCCCCGGACAGGGGTCTGGCTACACCTTC	CASSPGQGSGYTF
TRBJ1-1	14	.	TRBD1	TRBV27	TGTGCCGGACAACCCAGGGGGCCGCCCACTGAAGCTTTCTTT	CAGQPRGPPTEAFF
TRBJ2-2	16	.	.	TRBV7-9	TGTGCCAGCAGCCCTCGACAGGCAACGAACACCGGGGAGCTGTTTTTT	CASSPRQATNTGELFF
TRBJ1-1	15	.	.	TRBV27	TGTGCCAGCAGTCTCTCCCCAGTAGGGGACACTGAAGCTTTCTTT	CASSLSPVGDTEAFF
TRBJ1-2	12	.	.	TRBV28	TGTGCCAGCAGTGAGGCGCTCTATGGCTACACCTTC	CASSEALYGYTF
TRBJ1-6	14	.	.	TRBV14	TGTGCCAGCAGCCAAGGCAGGGTTAATTCACCCCTCCACTTT	CASSQGRVNSPLHF
TRBJ2-7	15	.	TRBD1	TRBV10-1	TGCGCCAGCAGAGCCGGGACAGGGAGCACCTACGAGCAGTACTTC	CASRAGTGSTYEQYF
TRBJ2-5	14	few	TRBD1	TRBV29-1	TGCAGCGTCGAAAGGACAGGTTCAAAAGAGACCCAGTACTTC	CSVERTGSKETQYF
TRBJ1-4	12	.	.	TRBV6-6	TGTGCCAGCAGTTATGTGACGGAAAAACTGTTTTTT	CASSYVTEKLFF
TRBJ2-1	15	.	TRBD2	TRBV13	TGTGCCAGCAGCTTAGTTAGCGGGAGGCGCAATGAGCAGTTCTTC	CASSLVSGRRNEQFF
TRBJ1-6	12	.	.	TRBV6-4	TGTGCCAGCAGTGACGGGAATTCACCCCTCCACTTT	CASSDGNSPLHF
TRBJ1-4	17	.	TRBD1	TRBV28	TGTGCCAGCAGTTTCAGGAGGACAGGGAATACTAATGAAAAACTGTTTTTT	CASSFRRTGNTNEKLFF
TRBJ2-7	13	.	.	TRBV6-1	TGTGCCAGCAGAAGGGGCACTCCCTACGAGCAGTACTTC	CASRRGTPYEQYF
TRBJ2-6	17	.	.	TRBV19	TGTGCCAGTAAGATTTCGACAGCTCCCTCTGGGGCCAACGTCCTGACTTTC	CASKISTAPSGANVLTF
TRBJ1-2	13	.	.	TRBV19	TGTGCCAGTAGTATAGATCAAGGGGTCGGCTACACCTTC	CASSIDQGVGYTF
TRBJ1-1	13	.	.	TRBV11-2	TGTGCCAGCAGCTTAGGCCGGGACCGAGAAGCTTTCTTT	CASSLGRDREAFF
TRBJ1-5	13	.	.	TRBV19	TGTGCCAGTAGTATGACTGCGAATCAGCCCCAGCATTTT	CASSMTANQPQHF
TRBJ1-4	15	.	.	TRBV28	TGTGCCAGCAGTTCCCCCGGGCGGAATAATGAAAAACTGTTTTTT	CASSSPGRNNEKLFF